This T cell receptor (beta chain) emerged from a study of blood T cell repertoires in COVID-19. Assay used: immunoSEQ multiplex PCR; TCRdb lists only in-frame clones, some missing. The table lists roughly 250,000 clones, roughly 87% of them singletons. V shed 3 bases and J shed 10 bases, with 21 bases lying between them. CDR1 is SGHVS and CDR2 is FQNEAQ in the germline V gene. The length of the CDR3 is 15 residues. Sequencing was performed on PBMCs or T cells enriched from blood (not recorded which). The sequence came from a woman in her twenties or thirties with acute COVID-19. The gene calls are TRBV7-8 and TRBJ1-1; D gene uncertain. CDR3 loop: CASSLRIYGREGAFF. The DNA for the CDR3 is TGTGCCAGCAGCTTGCGTATATATGGGCGAGAGGGAGCTTTCTTT. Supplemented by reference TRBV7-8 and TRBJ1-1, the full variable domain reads GAGVSQSPRYKVAKRGQDVALRCDPISGHVSLFWYQQALGQGPEFLTYFQNEAQLDKSGLPSDRFFAERPEGSVSTLKIQRTQQEDSAVYLCASSLRIYGREGAFFGQGTRLTVV.